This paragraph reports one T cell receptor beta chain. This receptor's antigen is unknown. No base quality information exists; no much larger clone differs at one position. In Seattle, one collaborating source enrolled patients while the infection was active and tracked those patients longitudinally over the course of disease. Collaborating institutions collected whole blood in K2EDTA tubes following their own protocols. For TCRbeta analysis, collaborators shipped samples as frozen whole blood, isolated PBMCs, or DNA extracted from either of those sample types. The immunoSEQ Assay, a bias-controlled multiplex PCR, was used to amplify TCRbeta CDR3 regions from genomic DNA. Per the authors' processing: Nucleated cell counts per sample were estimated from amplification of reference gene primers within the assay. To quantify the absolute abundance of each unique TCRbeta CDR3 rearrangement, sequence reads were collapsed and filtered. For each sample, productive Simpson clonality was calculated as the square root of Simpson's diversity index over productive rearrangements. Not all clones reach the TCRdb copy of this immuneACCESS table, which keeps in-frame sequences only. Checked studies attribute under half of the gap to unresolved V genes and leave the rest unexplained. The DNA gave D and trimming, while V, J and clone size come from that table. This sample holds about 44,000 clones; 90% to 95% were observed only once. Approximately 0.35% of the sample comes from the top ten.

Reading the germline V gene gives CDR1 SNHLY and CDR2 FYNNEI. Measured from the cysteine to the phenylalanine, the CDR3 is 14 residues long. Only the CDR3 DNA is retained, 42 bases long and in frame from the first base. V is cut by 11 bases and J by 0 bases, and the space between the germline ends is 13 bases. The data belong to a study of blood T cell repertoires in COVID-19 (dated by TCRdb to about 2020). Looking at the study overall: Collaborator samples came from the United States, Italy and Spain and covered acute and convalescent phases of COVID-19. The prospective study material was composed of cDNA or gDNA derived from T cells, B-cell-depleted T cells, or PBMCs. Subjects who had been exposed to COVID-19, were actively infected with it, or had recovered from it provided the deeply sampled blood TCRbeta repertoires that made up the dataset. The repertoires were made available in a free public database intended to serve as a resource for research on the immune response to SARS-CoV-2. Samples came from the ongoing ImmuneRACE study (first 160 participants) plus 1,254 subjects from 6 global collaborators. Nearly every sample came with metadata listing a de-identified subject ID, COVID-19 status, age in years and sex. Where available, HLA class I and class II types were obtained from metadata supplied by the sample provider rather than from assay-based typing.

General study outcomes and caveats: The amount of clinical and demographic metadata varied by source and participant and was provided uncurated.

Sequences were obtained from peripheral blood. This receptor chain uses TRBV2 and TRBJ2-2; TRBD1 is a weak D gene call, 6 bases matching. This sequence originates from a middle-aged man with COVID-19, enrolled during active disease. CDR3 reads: CAGQDRSNTGELFF. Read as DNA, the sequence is TGTGCCGGTCAGGACAGATCGAACACCGGGGAGCTGTTTTTT.